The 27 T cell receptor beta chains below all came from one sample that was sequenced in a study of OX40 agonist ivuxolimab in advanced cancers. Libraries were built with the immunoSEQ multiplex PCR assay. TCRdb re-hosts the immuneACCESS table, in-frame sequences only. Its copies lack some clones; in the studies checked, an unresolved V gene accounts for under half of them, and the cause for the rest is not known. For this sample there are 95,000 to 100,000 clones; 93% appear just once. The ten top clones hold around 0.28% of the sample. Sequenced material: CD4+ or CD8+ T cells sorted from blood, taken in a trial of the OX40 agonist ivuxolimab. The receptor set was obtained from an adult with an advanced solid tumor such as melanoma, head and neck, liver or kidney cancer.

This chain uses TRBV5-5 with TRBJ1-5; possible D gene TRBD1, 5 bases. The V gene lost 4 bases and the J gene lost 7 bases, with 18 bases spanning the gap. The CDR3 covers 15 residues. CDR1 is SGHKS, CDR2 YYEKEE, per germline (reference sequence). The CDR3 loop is CASSAITGVLQPQHF. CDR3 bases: TGTGCCAGCAGCGCCATTACGGGGGTTTTGCAGCCCCAGCATTTT. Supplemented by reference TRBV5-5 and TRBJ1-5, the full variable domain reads DAGVTQSPTHLIKTRGQQVTLRCSPISGHKSVSWYQQVLGQGPQFIFQYYEKEERGRGNFPDRFSARQFPNYSSELNVNALLLGDSALYLCASSAITGVLQPQHFGDGTRLSIL.

The CDR3 reads CASSLKQGTDTQYF. The CDR3 DNA reads TGTGCCAGCAGCTTGAAACAGGGCACAGATACGCAGTATTTT. The chain has TRBV5-4 and TRBJ2-3, with D perhaps TRBD1 (5 bases). Germline V CDR1 and CDR2: SGHNT, YYREEE (reference sequence). This CDR3 comprises 14 residues. Trimming cost V 1 base and J 1 base, with 7 bases left between them.

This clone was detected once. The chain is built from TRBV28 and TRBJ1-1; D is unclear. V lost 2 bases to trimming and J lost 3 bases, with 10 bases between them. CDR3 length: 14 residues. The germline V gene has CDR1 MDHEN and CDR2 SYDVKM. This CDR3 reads CASSLVRRDTEAFF. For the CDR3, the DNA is TGTGCCAGCAGTTTAGTCCGTCGGGACACTGAAGCTTTCTTT.

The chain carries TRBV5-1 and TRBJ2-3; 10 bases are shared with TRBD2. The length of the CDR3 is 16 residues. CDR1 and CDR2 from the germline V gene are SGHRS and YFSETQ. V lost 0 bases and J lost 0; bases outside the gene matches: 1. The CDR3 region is CASSLERGGSTDTQYF. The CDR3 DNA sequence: TGCGCCAGCAGCTTGGAGCGGGGGGGCAGCACAGATACGCAGTATTTT.

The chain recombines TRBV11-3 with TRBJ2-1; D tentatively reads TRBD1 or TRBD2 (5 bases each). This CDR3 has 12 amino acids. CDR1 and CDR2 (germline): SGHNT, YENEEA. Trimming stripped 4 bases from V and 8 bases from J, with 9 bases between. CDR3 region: CASSSRGDEQFF. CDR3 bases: TGTGCCAGCAGCTCAAGAGGGGATGAGCAGTTCTTC.

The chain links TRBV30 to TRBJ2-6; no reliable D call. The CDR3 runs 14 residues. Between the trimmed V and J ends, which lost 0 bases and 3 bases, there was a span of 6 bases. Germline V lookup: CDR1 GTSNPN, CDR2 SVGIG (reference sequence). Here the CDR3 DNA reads TGTGCCTGGAGTGTTCACGGTGGGGCCAACGTCCTGACTTTC. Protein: CAWSVHGGANVLTF.

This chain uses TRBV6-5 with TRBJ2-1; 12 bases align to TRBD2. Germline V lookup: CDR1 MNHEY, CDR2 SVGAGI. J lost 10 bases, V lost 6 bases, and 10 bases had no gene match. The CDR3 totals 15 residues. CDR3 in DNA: TGTGCCAGCAGCTCTGGGACTAGCGGGCGGGCGGAGCAGTTCTTC. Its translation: CASSSGTSGRAEQFF.

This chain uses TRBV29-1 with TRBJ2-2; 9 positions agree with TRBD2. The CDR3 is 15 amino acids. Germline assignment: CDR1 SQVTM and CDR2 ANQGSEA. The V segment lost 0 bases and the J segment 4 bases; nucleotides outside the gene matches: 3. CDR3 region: CSVEDLTSGTGELFF. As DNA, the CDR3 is TGCAGCGTTGAAGATCTGACTAGCGGCACCGGGGAGCTGTTTTTT.

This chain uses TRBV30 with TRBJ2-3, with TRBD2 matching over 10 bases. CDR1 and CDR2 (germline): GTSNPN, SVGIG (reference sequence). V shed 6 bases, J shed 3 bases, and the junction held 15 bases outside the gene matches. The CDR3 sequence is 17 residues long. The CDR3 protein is CACLSSGGLARTDTQYF. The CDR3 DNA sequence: TGTGCCTGCCTTAGTAGTGGGGGACTAGCGCGGACAGATACGCAGTATTTT.

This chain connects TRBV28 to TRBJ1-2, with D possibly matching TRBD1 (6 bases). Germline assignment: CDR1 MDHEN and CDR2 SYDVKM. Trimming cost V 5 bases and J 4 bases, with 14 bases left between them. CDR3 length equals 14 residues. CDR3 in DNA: TGTGCCAGCAGTCAAACCCAGGGGTCCTATGGCTACACCTTC. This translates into CASSQTQGSYGYTF.

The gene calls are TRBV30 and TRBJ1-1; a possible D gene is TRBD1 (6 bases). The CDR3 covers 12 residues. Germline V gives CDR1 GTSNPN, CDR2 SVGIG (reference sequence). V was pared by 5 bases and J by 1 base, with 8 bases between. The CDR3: CAWYRANTEAFF. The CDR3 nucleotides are TGTGCCTGGTACAGGGCGAACACTGAAGCTTTCTTT.

The CDR3 loop is CASSPNSLNEQFF. DNA for the CDR3: TGTGCCAGCAGCCCCAACTCTCTCAATGAGCAGTTCTTC. The chain combines TRBV6-1 with TRBJ2-1, with D uncertain. The CDR3 consists of 13 residues. CDR1 MNHNS and CDR2 SASEGT come from the germline V gene. The ends were cut back, 6 bases at V and 6 bases at J, with 12 bases in the middle.

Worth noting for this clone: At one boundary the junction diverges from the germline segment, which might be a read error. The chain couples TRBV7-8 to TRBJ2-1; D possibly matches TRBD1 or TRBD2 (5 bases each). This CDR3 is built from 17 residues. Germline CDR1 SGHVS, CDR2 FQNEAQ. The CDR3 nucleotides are TGTGCCAGCGGCTTAGGGGTTACGGGGCAGGAGGACAATGAGCAGTTCTTC. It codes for CASGLGVTGQEDNEQFF.

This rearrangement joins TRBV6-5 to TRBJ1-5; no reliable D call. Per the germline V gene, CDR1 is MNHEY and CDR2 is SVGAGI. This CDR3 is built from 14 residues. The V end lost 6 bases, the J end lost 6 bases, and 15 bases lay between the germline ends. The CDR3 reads CASSPRVSGQPQHF. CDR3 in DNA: TGTGCCAGCAGCCCAAGGGTTTCGGGTCAGCCCCAGCATTTT.

This chain's CDR3 is CASSLGAGGLNEQYV. The CDR3 DNA is TGTGCCAGCAGCTTAGGAGCGGGAGGGTTGAACGAGCAGTACGTC. V gene TRBV7-8 combines with J gene TRBJ2-7, with TRBD2 identical over 10 bases. The germline V gene encodes CDR1 SGHVS and CDR2 FQNEAQ. J was trimmed by 5 bases and V by 1 base; bases with no gene match: 5. The CDR3 has 15 amino acids.

The CDR3: CASSPIFGTDTQYF. In DNA form, the CDR3 reads TGTGCCAGCTCACCCATATTCGGGACAGATACGCAGTATTTT. The rearrangement uses TRBV18 and TRBJ2-3; D is undetermined. With 3 bases removed from V and 3 bases from J, the gap between germline ends came to 10 bases. Germline CDR1 is KGHSH and CDR2 is LQKENI. There are 14 residues in the CDR3.

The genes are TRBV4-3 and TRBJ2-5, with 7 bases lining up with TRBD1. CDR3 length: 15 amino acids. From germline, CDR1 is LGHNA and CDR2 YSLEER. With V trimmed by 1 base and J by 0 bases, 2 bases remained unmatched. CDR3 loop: CASSQVGTDQETQYF. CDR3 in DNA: TGCGCCAGCAGCCAAGTCGGGACAGACCAAGAGACCCAGTACTTC.

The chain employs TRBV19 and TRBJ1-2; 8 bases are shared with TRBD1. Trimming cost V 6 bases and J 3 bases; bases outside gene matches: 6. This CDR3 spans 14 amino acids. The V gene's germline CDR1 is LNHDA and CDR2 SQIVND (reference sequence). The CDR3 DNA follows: TGTGCCAGTAGGCCGGGACAGGCGTACTATGGCTACACCTTC. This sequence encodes CASRPGQAYYGYTF.

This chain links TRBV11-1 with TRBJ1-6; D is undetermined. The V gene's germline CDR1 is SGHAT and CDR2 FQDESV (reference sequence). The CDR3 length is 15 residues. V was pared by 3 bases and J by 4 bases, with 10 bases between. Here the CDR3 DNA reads TGTGCCAGCAGCTTCAGTCGGGGTTATAATTCACCCCTCCACTTT. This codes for CASSFSRGYNSPLHF.

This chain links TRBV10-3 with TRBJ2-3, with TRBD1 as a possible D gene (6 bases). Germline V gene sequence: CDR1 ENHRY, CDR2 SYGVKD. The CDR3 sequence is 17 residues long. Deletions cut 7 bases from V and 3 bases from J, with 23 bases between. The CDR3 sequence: CAINPNQGTGITDTQYF. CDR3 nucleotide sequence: TGTGCCATCAACCCCAACCAAGGCACAGGGATTACAGATACGCAGTATTTT.

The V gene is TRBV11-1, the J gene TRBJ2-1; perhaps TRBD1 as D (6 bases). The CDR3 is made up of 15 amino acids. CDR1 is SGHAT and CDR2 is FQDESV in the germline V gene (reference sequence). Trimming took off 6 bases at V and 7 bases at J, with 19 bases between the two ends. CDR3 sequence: CASRGFRGTTNEQFF. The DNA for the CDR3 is TGTGCCAGCAGAGGCTTTAGGGGGACCACAAATGAGCAGTTCTTC.

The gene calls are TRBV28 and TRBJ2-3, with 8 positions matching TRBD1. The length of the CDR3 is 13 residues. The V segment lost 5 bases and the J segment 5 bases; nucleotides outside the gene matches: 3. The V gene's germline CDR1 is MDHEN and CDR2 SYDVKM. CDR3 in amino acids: CASSDRGRDTQYF. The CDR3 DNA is TGTGCCAGCAGTGACAGGGGACGAGATACGCAGTATTTT.

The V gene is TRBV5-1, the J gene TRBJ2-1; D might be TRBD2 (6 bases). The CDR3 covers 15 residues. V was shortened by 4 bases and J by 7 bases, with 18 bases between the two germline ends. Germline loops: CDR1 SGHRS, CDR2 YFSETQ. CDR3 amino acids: CASSPGGTGMNEQFF. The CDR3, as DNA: TGCGCCAGCAGCCCGGGCGGGACTGGGATGAATGAGCAGTTCTTC. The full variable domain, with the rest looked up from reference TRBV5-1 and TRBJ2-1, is KAGVTQTPRYLIKTRGQQVTLSCSPISGHRSVSWYQQTPGQGLQFLFEYFSETQRNKGNFPGRFSGRQFSNSRSEMNVSTLELGDSALYLCASSPGGTGMNEQFFGPGTRLTVL.

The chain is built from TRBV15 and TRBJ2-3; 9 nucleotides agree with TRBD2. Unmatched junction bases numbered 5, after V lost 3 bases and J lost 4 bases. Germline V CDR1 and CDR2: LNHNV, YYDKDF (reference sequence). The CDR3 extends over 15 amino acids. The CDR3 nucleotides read TGTGCCACCAGCAGGAGCGGGGGGATCCCAGATACGCAGTATTTT. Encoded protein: CATSRSGGIPDTQYF.

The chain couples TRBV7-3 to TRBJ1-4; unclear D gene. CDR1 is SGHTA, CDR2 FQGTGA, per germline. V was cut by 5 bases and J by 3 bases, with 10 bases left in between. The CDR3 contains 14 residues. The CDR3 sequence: CASSQRNANEKLFF. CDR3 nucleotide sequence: TGTGCCAGCAGCCAACGCAACGCTAATGAAAAACTGTTTTTT.

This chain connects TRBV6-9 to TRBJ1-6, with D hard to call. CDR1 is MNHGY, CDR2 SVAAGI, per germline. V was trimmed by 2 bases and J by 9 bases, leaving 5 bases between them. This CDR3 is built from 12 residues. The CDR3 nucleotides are TGTGCCAGCAGTTATATAGGTTCACCCCTCCACTTT. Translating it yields CASSYIGSPLHF.

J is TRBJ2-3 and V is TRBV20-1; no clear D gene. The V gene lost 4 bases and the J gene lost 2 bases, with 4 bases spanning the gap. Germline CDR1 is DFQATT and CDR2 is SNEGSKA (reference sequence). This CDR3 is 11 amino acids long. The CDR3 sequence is CSATDTDTQYF. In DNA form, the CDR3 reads TGCAGTGCTACCGACACAGATACGCAGTATTTT.